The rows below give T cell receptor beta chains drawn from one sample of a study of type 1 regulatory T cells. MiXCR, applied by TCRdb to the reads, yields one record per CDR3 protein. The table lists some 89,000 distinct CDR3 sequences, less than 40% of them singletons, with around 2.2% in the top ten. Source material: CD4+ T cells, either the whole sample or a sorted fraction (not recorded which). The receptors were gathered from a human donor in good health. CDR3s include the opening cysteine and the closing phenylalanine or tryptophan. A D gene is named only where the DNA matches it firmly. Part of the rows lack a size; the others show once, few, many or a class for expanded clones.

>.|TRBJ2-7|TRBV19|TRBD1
CASIGDSSYEQYF
TGTGCCAGTATCGGGGACAGCTCCTACGAGCAGTACTTC
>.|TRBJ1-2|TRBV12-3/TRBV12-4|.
CASTHKMLGRVNYGYTF
TGTGCCAGCACCCATAAGATGTTGGGCAGAGTTAACTATGGCTACACCTTC
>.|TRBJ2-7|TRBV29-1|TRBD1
CSVEGTGLYEQYF
TGCAGCGTTGAGGGGACAGGGCTTTACGAGCAGTACTTC
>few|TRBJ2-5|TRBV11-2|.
CASSLGQGMRQETQYF
TGTGCCAGCAGCTTAGGTCAGGGAATGAGGCAAGAGACCCAGTACTTC
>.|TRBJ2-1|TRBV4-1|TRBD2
CASSQDRASGSWANEQFF
TGCGCCAGCAGCCAAGATCGGGCTAGCGGGAGTTGGGCAAATGAGCAGTTCTTC
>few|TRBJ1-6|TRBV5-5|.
CASSLDHNSDLHF
TGTGCCAGCAGCTTGGACCACAATTCAGACCTCCACTTT
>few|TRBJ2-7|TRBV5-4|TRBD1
CASSLGRTGVYEQYF
TGTGCCAGCAGCTTGGGACGGACAGGGGTTTACGAGCAGTACTTC
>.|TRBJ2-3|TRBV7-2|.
CASSPPVGVTDTQYF
TGTGCCAGCAGCCCGCCGGTAGGAGTAACAGATACGCAGTATTTT
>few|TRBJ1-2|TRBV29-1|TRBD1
CSVEKGAGGYTF
TGCAGCGTTGAGAAGGGGGCGGGTGGCTACACCTTC
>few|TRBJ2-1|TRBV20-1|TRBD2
CSPRAAGRRSYNEQFF
TGCAGTCCCAGAGCAGCCGGGAGGCGTTCCTACAATGAGCAGTTCTTC
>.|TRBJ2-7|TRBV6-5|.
CASSRIPQGGYEQYF
TGTGCCAGCAGTAGAATTCCTCAGGGGGGCTACGAGCAGTACTTC
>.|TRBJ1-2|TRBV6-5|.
CASRPPSAGYTF
TGTGCCAGCAGACCCCCCTCTGCCGGCTACACCTTC
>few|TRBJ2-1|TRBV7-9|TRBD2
CASSLQLAGYNEQFF
TGTGCCAGCAGCTTACAACTAGCGGGGTACAATGAGCAGTTCTTC
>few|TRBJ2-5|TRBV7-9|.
CASSLGEAGAQETQYF
TGTGCCAGCAGCTTAGGCGAGGCGGGCGCGCAAGAGACCCAGTACTTC
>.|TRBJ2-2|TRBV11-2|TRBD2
CASSFVAGARTGELFF
TGTGCCAGCAGCTTCGTGGCGGGAGCTCGTACCGGGGAGCTGTTTTTT
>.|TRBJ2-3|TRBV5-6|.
CASRRRGADTQYF
TGTGCCAGCAGGCGGAGGGGGGCAGATACGCAGTATTTT
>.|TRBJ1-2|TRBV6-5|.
CASSDSVRFSGYTF
TGTGCCAGCAGTGACAGCGTTAGGTTTAGTGGCTACACCTTC
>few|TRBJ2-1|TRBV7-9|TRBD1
CASSYRGSLYNEQFF
TGTGCCAGCAGCTACAGGGGGAGCCTCTACAATGAGCAGTTCTTC
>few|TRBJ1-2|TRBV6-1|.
CASSEALIWGYTF
TGTGCCAGCAGTGAAGCGTTAATCTGGGGCTACACCTTC
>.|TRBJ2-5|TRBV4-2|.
CASSQDWSGGSETQYF
TGTGCCAGCAGCCAAGACTGGTCAGGGGGGAGTGAGACCCAGTACTTC
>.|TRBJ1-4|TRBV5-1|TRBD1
CASSWDSFGEKLFF
TGCGCCAGCAGCTGGGACAGCTTTGGAGAAAAACTGTTTTTT
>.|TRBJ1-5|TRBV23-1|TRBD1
CASSQPTGGNQPQHF
TGCGCCAGCAGTCAACCGACAGGGGGAAATCAGCCCCAGCATTTT
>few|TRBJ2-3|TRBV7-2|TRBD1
CASSGQGPDTQYF
TGTGCCAGCAGCGGACAGGGTCCGGATACGCAGTATTTT
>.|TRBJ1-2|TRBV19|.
CASSIQGNGYTF
TGTGCCAGTAGTATTCAGGGGAATGGCTACACCTTC
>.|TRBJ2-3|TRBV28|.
CASSLSSRKVTDTQYF
TGTGCCAGCAGTTTATCTAGCAGAAAGGTGACAGATACGCAGTATTTT
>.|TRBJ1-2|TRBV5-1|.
CASRRTSGSNYGYTF
TGCGCCAGCAGAAGGACATCAGGATCTAACTATGGCTACACCTTC
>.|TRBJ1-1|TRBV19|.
CASSKAVVLGETEAFF
TGTGCCAGTAGTAAGGCCGTTGTGTTGGGGGAAACTGAAGCTTTCTTT
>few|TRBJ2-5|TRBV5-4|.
CASSTRSGGETQYF
TGTGCCAGCAGCACCCGCAGTGGGGGGGAGACCCAGTACTTC
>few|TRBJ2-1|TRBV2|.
CASGGTALFVYNEQFF
TGTGCCAGCGGGGGTACAGCTTTGTTTGTCTACAATGAGCAGTTCTTC
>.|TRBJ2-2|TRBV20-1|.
CSAAHTGELFF
TGCAGTGCTGCCCACACCGGGGAGCTGTTTTTT
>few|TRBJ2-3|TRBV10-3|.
CAISEETDTQYF
TGTGCCATCAGTGAGGAAACCGATACGCAGTATTTT
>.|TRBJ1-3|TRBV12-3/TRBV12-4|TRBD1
CASRAWTGVGGNTIYF
TGTGCCAGCCGAGCCTGGACAGGAGTAGGTGGAAACACCATATATTTT
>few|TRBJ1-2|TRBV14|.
CASSQDRVPGDGYTF
TGTGCCAGCAGCCAAGATCGGGTCCCAGGGGACGGCTACACCTTC
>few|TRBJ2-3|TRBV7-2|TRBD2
CASSHPSGRLTDTQYF
TGTGCCAGCAGCCACCCTAGCGGGAGGTTAACAGATACGCAGTATTTT
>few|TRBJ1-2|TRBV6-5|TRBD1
CASGPTGLYGYTF
TGTGCCAGCGGCCCGACAGGGCTCTATGGCTACACCTTC